This T cell receptor beta chain is from a study of blood T cell repertoires in COVID-19. Study-level information: The United States, Italy and Spain supplied acute and convalescent COVID-19 samples. The cDNA or gDNA used as material had been derived from T cells, B-cell-depleted T cells, or PBMCs.

In the original workflow: Scientists estimated how many nucleated cells there were by amplifying reference gene primers. Repertoires were generated with immunoSEQ multiplex PCR, while TCRdb's copy carries only in-frame clones and drops some. V and J calls and clone size are those listed in that table; D and trimming were worked out from the DNA. The sample gives over 100,000 clones, about 80% of which show up once; 9% to 15% is in the top ten. V shed 5 bases and J shed 10 bases, with 14 bases lying between them. Germline V gene data show CDR1 as SEHNR and CDR2 as FQNEAQ (reference sequence). The CDR3 has 12 residues.

The sequenced sample consisted of peripheral blood. The V gene is TRBV7-9, the J gene TRBJ1-1, with a possible D match to TRBD1 (5 bases). The receptor was derived from a woman in her sixties with acute or convalescent COVID-19. The CDR3 spells CASSRTRDRAFF. The DNA for the CDR3 is TGTGCCAGCAGCCGCACCAGGGATCGAGCTTTCTTT.